This T cell receptor (beta chain) is from a study of Graves' ophthalmopathy and Graves' hyperthyroidism. The TCR beta CDR3 regions underwent amplification from RNA transcripts. HTBI-primed RT-PCR formed the first round, and a multiplex PCR formed the second. TCRdb called the multiplex PCR reads again in MiXCR, with one record for every CDR3 protein. The sample includes about 640,000 distinct CDR3 sequences, over 40% of them seen just once. The germline CDR1 and CDR2 sequences are SGHTA and FQGNSA. Trimming pared 5 bases from V and 7 bases from J, leaving 12 bases between. CDR3 length equals 13 residues. There are many counts of this clonotype.

The chain employs TRBV7-2 and TRBJ1-5; D uncertain. This sequence was found in an adult man with Graves' ophthalmopathy. The sequencing sample was made of peripheral blood. In nucleotides, the CDR3 is TGTGCCAGCAGCCCCGGACGGTACCAGCCCCAGCATTTT. Its translation: CASSPGRYQPQHF. The entire variable domain, with the rest obtained from reference TRBV7-2 and TRBJ1-5, is as follows: GAGVSQSPSNKVTEKGKDVELRCDPISGHTALYWYRQSLGQGLEFLIYFQGNSAPDKSGLPSDRFSAERTGGSVSTLTIQRTQQEDSAVYLCASSPGRYQPQHFGDGTRLSIL.